The 5 T cell receptor beta chains given below trace back to one sample, sequenced in a study of blood T cell repertoires in COVID-19. Sequenced by immunoSEQ multiplex PCR; TCRdb stores in-frame clones only, minus some. Of some 31,000 clones detected, roughly 90% appear once; the ten largest clones hold 13% to 15%. The material sequenced was peripheral blood. These receptors were taken from a human donor with active COVID-19. The donor label of this sample is uncertain.

V gene TRBV3-1 (or the pseudogene TRBV3-2) combines with J gene TRBJ1-2; D gene unclear. Trimming pared 0 bases from V and 5 bases from J, leaving 13 bases between. This CDR3 comprises 15 residues. Germline V lookup: CDR1 LGHDT, CDR2 YNNKEL (reference sequence). The CDR3 loop is CASSQERWAFYGYTF. The CDR3 DNA reads as TGTGCCAGCAGCCAAGAAAGGTGGGCGTTTTATGGCTACACCTTC.

The chain combines TRBV27 with TRBJ1-2; D is possibly TRBD1 (5 bases). The CDR3 is 12 amino acids. CDR1 is MNHEY, CDR2 SMNVEV, per germline (reference sequence). The ends were cut back, 2 bases at V and 6 bases at J, with 7 bases in the middle. CDR3 nucleotide sequence: TGTGCCAGCAGTTTAGGGGGGGATGGCTACACCTTC. Its translation: CASSLGGDGYTF.

The V gene is TRBV19, the J gene TRBJ1-1; D might be TRBD1 (5 bases). The CDR3 spans 11 residues. Between the trimmed V and J ends, which lost 5 bases and 10 bases, there was a span of 11 bases. CDR1 and CDR2 from the germline V gene are LNHDA and SQIVND (reference sequence). DNA for the CDR3: TGTGCCAGTAGTGAATACCAGGGAGCTTTCTTT. This gives the protein CASSEYQGAFF.

This chain links TRBV19 with TRBJ2-2; TRBD2 aligns across 14 bases. After removal of 6 bases from V and 4 bases from J, the junction contained 13 bases not matched to a gene. Germline V gene sequence: CDR1 LNHDA, CDR2 SQIVND (reference sequence). The CDR3 sequence is 19 residues long. DNA for the CDR3: TGTGCCAGTAGAGGTATGGGACTAGCGGGGGTCCCACCCACCGGGGAGCTGTTTTTT. Residues: CASRGMGLAGVPPTGELFF.

The rearrangement links TRBV2 to TRBJ1-6, with D uncertain. Germline CDR1 SNHLY, CDR2 FYNNEI. CDR3 length: 15 amino acids. V lost 6 bases to trimming and J lost 0 bases, with 9 bases between them. CDR3 in amino acids: CASRETHSYNSPLHF. CDR3 DNA: TGTGCCAGCAGAGAAACACACTCCTATAATTCACCCCTCCACTTT.